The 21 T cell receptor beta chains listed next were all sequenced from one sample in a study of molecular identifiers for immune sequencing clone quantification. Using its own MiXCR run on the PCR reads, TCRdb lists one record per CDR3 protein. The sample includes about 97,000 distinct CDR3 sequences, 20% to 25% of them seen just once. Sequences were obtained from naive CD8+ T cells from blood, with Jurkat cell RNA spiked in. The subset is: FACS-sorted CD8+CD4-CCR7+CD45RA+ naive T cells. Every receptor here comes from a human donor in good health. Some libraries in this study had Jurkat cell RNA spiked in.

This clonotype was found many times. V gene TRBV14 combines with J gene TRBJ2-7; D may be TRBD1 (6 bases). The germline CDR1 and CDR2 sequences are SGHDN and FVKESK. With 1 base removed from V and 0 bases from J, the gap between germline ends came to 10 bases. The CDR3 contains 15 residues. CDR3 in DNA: TGTGCCAGCAGCCAAGCAGGGACAAGCTCCTACGAGCAGTACTTC. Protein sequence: CASSQAGTSSYEQYF.

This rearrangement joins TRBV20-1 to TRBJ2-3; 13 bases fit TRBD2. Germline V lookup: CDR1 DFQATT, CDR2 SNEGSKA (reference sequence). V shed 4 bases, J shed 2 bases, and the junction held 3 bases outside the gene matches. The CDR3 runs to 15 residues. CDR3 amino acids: CSATTSGGDTDTQYF. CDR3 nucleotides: TGCAGTGCTACTACTAGCGGGGGGGACACAGATACGCAGTATTTT.

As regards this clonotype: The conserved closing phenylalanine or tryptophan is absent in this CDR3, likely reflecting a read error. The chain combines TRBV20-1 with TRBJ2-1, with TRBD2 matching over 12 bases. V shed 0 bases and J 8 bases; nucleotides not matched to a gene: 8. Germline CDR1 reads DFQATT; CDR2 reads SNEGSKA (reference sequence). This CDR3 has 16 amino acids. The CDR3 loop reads CSARDRTSGIIYEQFL. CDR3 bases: TGCAGTGCTAGAGATCGGACTAGCGGGATAATTTATGAGCAGTTCCTC.

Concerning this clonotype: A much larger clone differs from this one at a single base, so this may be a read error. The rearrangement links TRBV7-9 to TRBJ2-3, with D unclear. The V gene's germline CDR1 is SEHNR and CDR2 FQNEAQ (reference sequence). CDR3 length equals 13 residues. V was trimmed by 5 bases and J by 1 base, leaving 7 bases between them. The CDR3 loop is CASSPAGTDTQYF. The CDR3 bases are TGTGCCAGCAGCCCAGCTGGCACAGATACGCAGTATTTT.

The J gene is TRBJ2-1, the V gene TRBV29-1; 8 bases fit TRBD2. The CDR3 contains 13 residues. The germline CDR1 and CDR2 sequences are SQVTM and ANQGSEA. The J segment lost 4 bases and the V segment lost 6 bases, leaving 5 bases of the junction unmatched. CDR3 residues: CSVRLANYNEQFF. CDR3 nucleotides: TGCAGCGTACGACTAGCGAATTACAATGAGCAGTTCTTC.

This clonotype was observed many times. The CDR3 sequence is CASSFGAYEQYF. The CDR3 DNA sequence: TGTGCCAGCAGCTTTGGTGCATATGAGCAGTACTTC. The chain joins TRBV7-8 to TRBJ2-7; D remains unclear. Germline V gene data show CDR1 as SGHVS and CDR2 as FQNEAQ. V was trimmed by 3 bases and J by 7 bases, leaving 10 bases between them. This CDR3 is 12 amino acids long.

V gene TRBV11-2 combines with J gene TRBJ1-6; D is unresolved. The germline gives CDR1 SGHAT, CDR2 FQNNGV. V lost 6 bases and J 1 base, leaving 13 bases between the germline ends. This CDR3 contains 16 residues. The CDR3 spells CASSPLQRSYNSPLHF. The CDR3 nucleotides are TGTGCCAGCAGTCCTTTACAGCGGTCCTATAATTCACCCCTCCACTTT. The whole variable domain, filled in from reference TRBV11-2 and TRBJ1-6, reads EAGVAQSPRYKIIEKRQSVAFWCNPISGHATLYWYQQILGQGPKLLIQFQNNGVVDDSQLPKDRFSAERLKGVDSTLKIQPAKLEDSAVYLCASSPLQRSYNSPLHFGNGTRLTVT.

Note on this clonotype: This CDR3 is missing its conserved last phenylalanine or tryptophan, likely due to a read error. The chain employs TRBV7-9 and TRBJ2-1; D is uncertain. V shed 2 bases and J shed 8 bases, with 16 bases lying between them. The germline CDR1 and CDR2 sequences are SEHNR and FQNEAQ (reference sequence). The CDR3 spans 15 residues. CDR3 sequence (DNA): TGTGCCAGCAGCTTAAGACTGGGGTGGAGCGATGAGCAGTTCTAC. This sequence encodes CASSLRLGWSDEQFY.

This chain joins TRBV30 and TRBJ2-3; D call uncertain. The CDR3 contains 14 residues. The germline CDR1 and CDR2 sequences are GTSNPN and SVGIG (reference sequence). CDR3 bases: TGTGCAGGGAAGGCTCCCGCGCTGGGGGATACGCAGTATTTT. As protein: CAGKAPALGDTQYF.

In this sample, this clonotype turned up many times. In DNA, the CDR3 is TGTGCCAGCAGCGTATTGGCGACCGACACAGATACGCAGTATTTT. This encodes CASSVLATDTDTQYF. The V gene is TRBV9, the J gene TRBJ2-3; D gene ambiguous. V lost 1 base, J lost 2 bases, and 11 bases lay in between. The CDR3 has 15 amino acids. Per germline, CDR1 SGDLS and CDR2 YYNGEE. The full variable domain, rest sourced from reference TRBV9 and TRBJ2-3, is DSGVTQTPKHLITATGQRVTLRCSPRSGDLSVYWYQQSLDQGLQFLIQYYNGEERAKGNILERFSAQQFPDLHSELNLSSLELGDSALYFCASSVLATDTDTQYFGPGTRLTVL.

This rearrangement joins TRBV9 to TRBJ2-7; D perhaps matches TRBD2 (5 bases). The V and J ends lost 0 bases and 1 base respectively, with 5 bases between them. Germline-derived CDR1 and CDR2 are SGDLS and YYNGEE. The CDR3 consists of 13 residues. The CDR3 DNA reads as TGTGCCAGCAGCGTAGCGGGATCCTACGAGCAGTACTTC. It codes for CASSVAGSYEQYF.

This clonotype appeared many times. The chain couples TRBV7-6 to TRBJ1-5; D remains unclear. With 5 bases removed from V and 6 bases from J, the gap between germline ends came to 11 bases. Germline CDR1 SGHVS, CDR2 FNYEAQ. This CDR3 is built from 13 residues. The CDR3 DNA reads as TGTGCCAGCAGCCCCCTGGGCTTTCAGCCCCAGCATTTT. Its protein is CASSPLGFQPQHF.

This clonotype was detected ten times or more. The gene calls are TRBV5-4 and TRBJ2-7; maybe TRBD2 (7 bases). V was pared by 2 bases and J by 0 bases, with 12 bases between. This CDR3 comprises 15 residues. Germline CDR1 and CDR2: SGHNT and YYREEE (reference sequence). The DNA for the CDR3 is TGTGCCAGCAGCTTAGGGGGGGGGATCTCCTACGAGCAGTACTTC. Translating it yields CASSLGGGISYEQYF.

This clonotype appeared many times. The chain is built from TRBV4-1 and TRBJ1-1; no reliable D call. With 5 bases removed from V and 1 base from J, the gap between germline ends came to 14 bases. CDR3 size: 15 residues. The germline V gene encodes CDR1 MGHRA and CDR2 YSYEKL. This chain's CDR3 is CASSSRPDGNTEAFF. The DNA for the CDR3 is TGCGCCAGCAGCTCCCGACCAGACGGGAACACTGAAGCTTTCTTT.

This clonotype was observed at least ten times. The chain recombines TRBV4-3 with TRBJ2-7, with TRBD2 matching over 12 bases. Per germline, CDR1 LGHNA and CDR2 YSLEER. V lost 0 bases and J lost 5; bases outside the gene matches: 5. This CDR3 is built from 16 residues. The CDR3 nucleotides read TGCGCCAGCAGCCAAGATCTTTGGACTAGCGGGAACGAGCAGTACTTC. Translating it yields CASSQDLWTSGNEQYF.

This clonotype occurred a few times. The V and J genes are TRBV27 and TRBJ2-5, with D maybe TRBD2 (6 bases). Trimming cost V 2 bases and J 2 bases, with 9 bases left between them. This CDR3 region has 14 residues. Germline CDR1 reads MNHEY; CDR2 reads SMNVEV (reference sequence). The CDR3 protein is CASSLIAAQETQYF. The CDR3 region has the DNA TGTGCCAGCAGTTTAATAGCGGCGCAAGAGACCCAGTACTTC.

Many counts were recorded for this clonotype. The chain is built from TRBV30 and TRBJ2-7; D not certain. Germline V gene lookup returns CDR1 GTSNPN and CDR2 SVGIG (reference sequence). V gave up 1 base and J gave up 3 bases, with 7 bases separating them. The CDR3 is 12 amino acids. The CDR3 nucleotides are TGTGCCTGGAGTGCCCTAGACTACGAGCAGTACTTC. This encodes CAWSALDYEQYF.

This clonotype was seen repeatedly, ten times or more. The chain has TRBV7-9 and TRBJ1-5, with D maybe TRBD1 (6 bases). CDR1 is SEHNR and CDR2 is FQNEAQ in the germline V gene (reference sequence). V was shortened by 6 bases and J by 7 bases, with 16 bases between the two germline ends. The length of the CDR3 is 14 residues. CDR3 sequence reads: CASSPTGIGQPQHF. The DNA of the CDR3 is TGTGCCAGCAGTCCTACAGGGATCGGACAGCCCCAGCATTTT.

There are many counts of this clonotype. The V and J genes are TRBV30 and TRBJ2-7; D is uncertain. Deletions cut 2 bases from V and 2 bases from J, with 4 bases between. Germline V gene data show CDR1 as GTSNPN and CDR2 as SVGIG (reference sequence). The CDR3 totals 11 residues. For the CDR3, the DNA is TGTGCCTGGAGTAGTACCTACGAGCAGTACTTC. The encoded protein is CAWSSTYEQYF.

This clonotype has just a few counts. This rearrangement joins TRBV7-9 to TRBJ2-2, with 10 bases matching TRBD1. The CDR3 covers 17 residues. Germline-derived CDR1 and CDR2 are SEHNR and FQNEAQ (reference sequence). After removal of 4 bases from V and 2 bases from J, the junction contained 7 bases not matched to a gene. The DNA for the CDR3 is TGTGCCAGCAGCTCCGACAGGGGGCGGATTAACACCGGGGAGCTGTTTTTT. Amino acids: CASSSDRGRINTGELFF.

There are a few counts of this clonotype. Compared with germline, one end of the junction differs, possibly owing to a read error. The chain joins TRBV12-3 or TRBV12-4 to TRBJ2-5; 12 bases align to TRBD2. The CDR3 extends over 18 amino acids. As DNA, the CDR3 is TGTGCCAGCACACCTAGCGGGGGGGTAATCCACTCCCAAGAGACTCAGTACTTC. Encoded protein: CASTPSGGVIHSQETQYF.